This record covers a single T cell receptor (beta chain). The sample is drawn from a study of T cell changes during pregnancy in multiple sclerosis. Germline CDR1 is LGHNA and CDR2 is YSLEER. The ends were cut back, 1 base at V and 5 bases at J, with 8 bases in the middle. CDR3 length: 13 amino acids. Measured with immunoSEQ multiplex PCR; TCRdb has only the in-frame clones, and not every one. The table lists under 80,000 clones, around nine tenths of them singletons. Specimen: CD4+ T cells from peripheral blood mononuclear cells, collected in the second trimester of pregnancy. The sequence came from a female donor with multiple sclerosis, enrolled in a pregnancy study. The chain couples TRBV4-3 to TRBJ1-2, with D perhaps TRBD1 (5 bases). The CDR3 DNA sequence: TGCGCCAGCAGCCAAGTGGCAGGGTATGGCTACACCTTC. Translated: CASSQVAGYGYTF.